Below, one T cell receptor (beta chain) is given with its context. These data are taken from a study of cytomegalovirus exposure and HLA in healthy donors. The PCR had 60 Vbeta and 13 Jbeta primers. Repertoires were generated with immunoSEQ multiplex PCR, while TCRdb's copy carries only in-frame clones and drops some. This sample has about 130,000 clones; roughly 80% occur once, and the top ten carry approximately 11%. Per germline, CDR1 SEHNR and CDR2 FQNEAQ (reference sequence). With V trimmed by 2 bases and J by 3 bases, 2 bases remained unmatched. The CDR3 runs to 15 residues. The rearrangement uses TRBV7-9 and TRBJ2-7, with TRBD2 matching over 12 bases. Sequenced material: PBMCs. This receptor was obtained from a male donor in good health and CMV-seropositive. Written as DNA, the CDR3 is TGTGCCAGCAGCTTAAAGACTAGCGGGAGCTACGAGCAGTACTTC. Translation: CASSLKTSGSYEQYF.